Shown below are 27 T cell receptor beta chains from a single sample sequenced in a study of shared clonotypes between healthy human individuals. Generated by immunoSEQ multiplex PCR, the TCRdb table keeps only in-frame clones and is missing some. The sample shows roughly 660,000 clones, less than 95% of them seen only once. The sample comprised memory CD8+ T cells from PBMCs. The subset here: CD45RO+ cells pooled with CCR7-negative TemRA cells. The receptors derive from a man between 18 and 29 years old in good health. Some clones in this sample may be carry-over from other donors' samples.

The chain has TRBV6-4 and TRBJ2-3; a weak D match, TRBD2 (5 bases). The CDR3 is made up of 17 amino acids. The germline CDR1 and CDR2 sequences are MRHNA and SNTAGT. V lost 0 bases and J lost 2, with 15 bases in between. CDR3 nucleotides: TGTGCCAGCAGTGACTCGCAGCGGAAGGGAGACACAGATACGCAGTATTTT. Residues: CASSDSQRKGDTDTQYF.

The genes are TRBV7-2 and TRBJ2-7; the D gene could be TRBD1 or TRBD2 (5 bases each). CDR3 length: 15 residues. Trimming took 4 bases from V and 0 from J, leaving 13 bases between them. Per the germline V gene, CDR1 is SGHTA and CDR2 is FQGNSA. The CDR3 DNA is TGTGCCAGCAGCTGGGGGTCGCACCCCTCCTACGAGCAGTACTTC. Translated, it gives CASSWGSHPSYEQYF.

The V and J genes are TRBV2 and TRBJ2-5; 15 bases map to TRBD2. The germline CDR1 and CDR2 sequences are SNHLY and FYNNEI. The length of the CDR3 is 20 residues. V shed 4 bases, J shed 5 bases, and the junction held 17 bases outside the gene matches. Here the CDR3 DNA reads TGTGCCAGCAGTGGACGGGACAGCGGGACTAGCGGGAGGTTTGGTGAGACCCAGTACTTC. This sequence encodes CASSGRDSGTSGRFGETQYF.

The J gene is TRBJ2-1, the V gene TRBV9, with D possibly TRBD2 on 6 matching bases. This CDR3 comprises 16 residues. Trimming took off 0 bases at V and 0 bases at J, with 10 bases between the two ends. The germline gives CDR1 SGDLS, CDR2 YYNGEE. The CDR3 bases are TGTGCCAGCAGCGTAGAGGGGACTTCCTCCTACAATGAGCAGTTCTTC. Its translation: CASSVEGTSSYNEQFF.

The CDR3 coding sequence is TGTGCCAGCAGGTTACAGAGCTCCTACAATGAGCAGTTCTTC. Its translation is CASRLQSSYNEQFF. The chain joins TRBV7-9 to TRBJ2-1, with D unclear. Trimming shortened V by 6 bases and J by 0 bases, and 9 bases separated the two germline ends. The CDR3 totals 14 residues. Germline CDR1 reads SEHNR; CDR2 reads FQNEAQ (reference sequence).

This clone was observed once. This rearrangement joins TRBV10-1 to TRBJ1-1; 10 nucleotides line up with TRBD1. V shed 1 base, J shed 5 bases, and the junction held 13 bases outside the gene matches. Germline loops: CDR1 WNHNN, CDR2 SYGVQD (reference sequence). The CDR3 loop spans 18 amino acids. CDR3 residues: CASSEFEGRQGAGTEAFF. CDR3 coding DNA: TGCGCCAGCAGTGAGTTCGAGGGACGACAGGGGGCGGGTACTGAAGCTTTCTTT.

Of note for this clone: Other DNA sequences from this sample encode an identical CDR3 as well. The chain joins TRBV19 to TRBJ1-1, with TRBD1 matching over 7 bases. After removal of 0 bases from V and 1 base from J, the junction contained 2 bases not matched to a gene. CDR1 and CDR2 from the germline V gene are LNHDA and SQIVND (reference sequence). The CDR3 contains 15 residues. The CDR3 sequence is CASSIDRQGNTEAFF. The CDR3 bases are TGTGCCAGTAGTATAGATCGACAGGGGAACACTGAAGCTTTCTTT. The variable domain in full, completed from reference TRBV19 and TRBJ1-1, reads DGGITQSPKYLFRKEGQNVTLSCEQNLNHDAMYWYRQDPGQGLRLIYYSQIVNDFQKGDIAEGYSVSREKKESFPLTVTSAQKNPTAFYLCASSIDRQGNTEAFFGQGTRLTVV.

The rearrangement links TRBV27 to TRBJ2-1; tentatively, D is TRBD1 (6 bases). The germline V and J ends were trimmed by 3 bases and 9 bases, with 9 bases remaining between them. Germline CDR1 reads MNHEY; CDR2 reads SMNVEV (reference sequence). This CDR3 spans 12 amino acids. For the CDR3, the DNA is TGTGCCAGCAGTTTTCTGGGGGCTGAGCAGTTCTTC. This gives the protein CASSFLGAEQFF.

CDR3: CASIWTRGSTEAFF. The CDR3, as DNA: TGTGCCAGCATCTGGACCAGGGGAAGCACTGAAGCTTTCTTT. The rearrangement joins TRBV28 to TRBJ1-1, with a possible D match to TRBD1 (6 bases). Germline CDR1 MDHEN, CDR2 SYDVKM. The CDR3 loop spans 14 amino acids. Trimming took 7 bases from V and 4 from J, leaving 16 bases between them.

The rearrangement joins TRBV9 to TRBJ2-1, with D maybe TRBD2 (6 bases). Trimming stripped 0 bases from V and 0 bases from J, with 10 bases between. Per the germline V gene, CDR1 is SGDLS and CDR2 is YYNGEE. The length of the CDR3 is 16 residues. DNA of the CDR3: TGTGCCAGCAGCGTAGAAGGGAGGTTCTCCTACAATGAGCAGTTCTTC. This translates into CASSVEGRFSYNEQFF. Filled out from reference TRBV9 and TRBJ2-1, the complete variable domain reads DSGVTQTPKHLITATGQRVTLRCSPRSGDLSVYWYQQSLDQGLQFLIQYYNGEERAKGNILERFSAQQFPDLHSELNLSSLELGDSALYFCASSVEGRFSYNEQFFGPGTRLTVL.

This clone was detected only once. At the DNA level, this CDR3 is encoded by other sequences in the same sample as well. The chain is built from TRBV27 and TRBJ2-5, with unresolved D. CDR3 length: 14 residues. The germline V gene has CDR1 MNHEY and CDR2 SMNVEV (reference sequence). V gave up 2 bases and J gave up 2 bases, with 9 bases separating them. Here the CDR3 reads CASSLVGSQETQYF. The CDR3, as DNA: TGTGCCAGCAGTTTAGTGGGCAGTCAAGAGACCCAGTACTTC.

Points on this clone: The sample holds other DNA sequences that translate to the same CDR3. The chain combines TRBV11-2 with TRBJ2-7; a weak D match, TRBD1 (5 bases). The CDR3 is made up of 14 amino acids. V shed 1 base and J shed 2 bases, with 9 bases lying between them. CDR1 SGHAT and CDR2 FQNNGV come from the germline V gene. The CDR3 reads CASSLGQGTYEQYF. Here the CDR3 DNA reads TGTGCCAGCAGCTTAGGGCAGGGAACCTACGAGCAGTACTTC.

The chain links TRBV25-1 to TRBJ2-2; D assignment may be TRBD1 or TRBD2 (5 bases each). This CDR3 comprises 16 residues. V lost 5 bases, J lost 4 bases, and 17 bases lay in between. Looked up from germline, CDR1 is MGHDK and CDR2 is SYGVNS. The CDR3 is CASSPPGRGITGELFF. The CDR3 DNA reads TGTGCCAGCAGTCCCCCGGGACGAGGGATCACCGGGGAGCTGTTTTTT.

The chain employs TRBV28 and TRBJ2-3; TRBD2 agrees at 13 bases. J gave up 4 bases and V 6 bases, and 7 bases lay outside the gene matches. This CDR3 is 16 amino acids long. Germline CDR1 and CDR2: MDHEN and SYDVKM. This CDR3 is CASSYGLAGVADTQYF. The CDR3 DNA is TGTGCCAGCAGCTACGGACTAGCGGGAGTCGCAGATACGCAGTATTTT.

CDR3 sequence reads: CAWSIFPDRLVPYEQYF. The CDR3 DNA reads as TGTGCCTGGAGTATCTTCCCCGACAGGTTAGTTCCCTACGAGCAGTACTTC. The chain recombines TRBV30 with TRBJ2-7, with D possibly TRBD1 on 6 matching bases. The CDR3 extends over 17 amino acids. Germline V lookup: CDR1 GTSNPN, CDR2 SVGIG (reference sequence). V was trimmed by 2 bases and J by 2 bases, leaving 22 bases between them.

This sequence joins TRBV19 and TRBJ2-7; possible D gene TRBD2, 6 bases. CDR1 LNHDA and CDR2 SQIVND come from the germline V gene (reference sequence). This CDR3 is built from 13 residues. V was shortened by 5 bases and J by 7 bases, with 15 bases between the two germline ends. CDR3 DNA: TGTGCCAGTAGTGGCCGCGGGGTAACGGAGCAGTACTTC. It specifies CASSGRGVTEQYF.

This chain links TRBV30 with TRBJ2-1; 7 nucleotides match TRBD2. V was pared by 3 bases and J by 6 bases, with 11 bases of the junction left unmatched. The CDR3 runs to 15 residues. Germline CDR1 reads GTSNPN; CDR2 reads SVGIG (reference sequence). The CDR3 reads CAWRSSGRVTNEQFF. The CDR3 DNA sequence: TGTGCCTGGAGGTCATCTGGGAGGGTCACCAATGAGCAGTTCTTC.

This clone was observed once. V gene TRBV4-3 combines with J gene TRBJ2-7; 7 bases map to TRBD2. This CDR3 is 17 amino acids long. The trim removed 0 bases at V and 2 bases at J, leaving 10 bases unmatched. Looked up from germline, CDR1 is LGHNA and CDR2 is YSLEER. The DNA of the CDR3 is TGCGCCAGCAGCCAAGATATAGGCGAAGGGAGGGCCTACGAGCAGTACTTC. Encoded protein: CASSQDIGEGRAYEQYF.

This clone was seen just once. CDR3 in DNA: TGTGCCAGTAGAGGGTACATTATGCAAACTAATGAAAAACTGTTTTTT. It codes for CASRGYIMQTNEKLFF. The chain has TRBV19 and TRBJ1-4; D is ambiguous. This CDR3 spans 16 amino acids. Trimming took 6 bases from V and 1 from J, leaving 15 bases between them. The germline CDR1 and CDR2 sequences are LNHDA and SQIVND (reference sequence).

The chain is built from TRBV14 and TRBJ2-1; TRBD2 agrees at 14 bases. Trimming took 2 bases from V and 6 from J; bases not matched to a gene: 21. This CDR3 has 22 residues. Per the germline V gene, CDR1 is SGHDN and CDR2 is FVKESK. The CDR3 reads CASSQLRDTKGLAGVPGNEQFF. In DNA form, the CDR3 reads TGTGCCAGCAGCCAATTACGGGACACCAAGGGACTAGCGGGAGTCCCGGGCAATGAGCAGTTCTTC.

This rearrangement joins TRBV5-8 to TRBJ1-2; no definite D call. This CDR3 comprises 15 residues. Germline V lookup: CDR1 SGHTS, CDR2 YDEGEE. Deletions cut 2 bases from V and 2 bases from J, with 13 bases between. CDR3 residues: CASSLRDPINYGYTF. In DNA form, the CDR3 reads TGTGCCAGCAGCTTAAGGGATCCAATAAACTATGGCTACACCTTC.

This rearrangement joins TRBV4-1 to TRBJ2-7; D possibly corresponds to TRBD2 (5 bases). The germline V gene has CDR1 MGHRA and CDR2 YSYEKL. Trimming took off 1 base at V and 4 bases at J, with 11 bases between the two ends. The CDR3 sequence is 14 residues long. CDR3 residues: CASSQVVAGYEQYF. In DNA, the CDR3 is TGCGCCAGCAGCCAAGTGGTGGCGGGTTACGAGCAGTACTTC.

This clone was counted many times. The chain employs TRBV7-9 and TRBJ2-1; possible D gene TRBD2, 5 bases. The CDR3 is 18 amino acids. Germline CDR1 and CDR2: SEHNR and FQNEAQ (reference sequence). V was clipped by 1 base and J by 0 bases, with 16 bases between them. DNA for the CDR3: TGTGCCAGCAGCTTAGAAGATCGAGGGAGAAGCTCCTACAATGAGCAGTTCTTC. Translation gives CASSLEDRGRSSYNEQFF.

This chain uses TRBV27 with TRBJ1-1; TRBD1 agrees at 10 bases. CDR1 MNHEY and CDR2 SMNVEV come from the germline V gene (reference sequence). The CDR3 is 14 amino acids. V lost 7 bases to trimming and J lost 4 bases; unmatched junction nucleotides: 6. In DNA form, the CDR3 reads TGTGCCAGCAAACCCAGGACAGGGGGCACTGAAGCTTTCTTT. As protein: CASKPRTGGTEAFF.

The gene calls are TRBV7-9 and TRBJ2-7, with D possibly TRBD2 on 5 matching bases. Trimming stripped 2 bases from V and 5 bases from J, with 16 bases between. The germline CDR1 and CDR2 sequences are SEHNR and FQNEAQ (reference sequence). The CDR3 contains 15 residues. Written as DNA, the CDR3 is TGTGCCAGCAGCTTATCTCTTTCGGGGTGGGACGAGCAGTACTTC. It yields the protein CASSLSLSGWDEQYF. Looking up the rest from reference TRBV7-9 and TRBJ2-7 gives the full variable domain: DTGVSQNPRHKITKRGQNVTFRCDPISEHNRLYWYRQTLGQGPEFLTYFQNEAQLEKSRLLSDRFSAERPKGSFSTLEIQRTEQGDSAMYLCASSLSLSGWDEQYFGPGTRLTVT.

This clone was counted between two and nine times. This chain uses TRBV28 with TRBJ1-1; a possible D gene is TRBD1 (5 bases). V was cut by 7 bases and J by 0 bases, with 12 bases left in between. The CDR3 length is 14 residues. The germline V gene has CDR1 MDHEN and CDR2 SYDVKM. CDR3 protein: CASTPGLMNTEAFF. The CDR3 nucleotides are TGTGCCAGCACCCCGGGACTGATGAACACTGAAGCTTTCTTT.

The V gene is TRBV13, the J gene TRBJ2-2, with TRBD2 matching over 10 bases. Trimming at V came to 4 bases and at J to 6 bases, leaving 11 bases not matched to a gene. The CDR3 runs 17 residues. CDR1 is PRHDT and CDR2 is FYEKMQ in the germline V gene (reference sequence). The CDR3 DNA sequence: TGTGCCAGCAGCTCGGGACTAGCGTTAACAGACGCCGGGGAGCTGTTTTTT. Protein sequence: CASSSGLALTDAGELFF.